The clone carrying this TCR beta chain came up a few times. This sample stems from a study of blood T cells in healthy people across ages. Sample-barcoded 5' priming and a J-beta primer mix drove a second PCR of 7 to 11 cycles. TCRdb itself ran the 5' RACE reads through MiXCR, one entry per CDR3 protein. The sample includes over 600,000 distinct CDR3 sequences, approximately 60% of them seen just once. Germline assignment: CDR1 MDHEN and CDR2 SYDVKM. Trimming at V came to 4 bases and at J to 1 base, leaving 3 bases not matched to a gene. CDR3 length: 15 residues. Isolation recovered at least 6.5 million PBMCs from every sample.

The gene calls are TRBV28 and TRBJ2-7, with TRBD2 identical over 11 bases. The receptor was isolated from a man aged 35 to 55 in good health. Sequencing used blood. CDR3 sequence (DNA): TGTGCCAGCAGTTCTCTAGCGGGGGGTTCCTACGAGCAGTACTTC. This codes for CASSSLAGGSYEQYF.